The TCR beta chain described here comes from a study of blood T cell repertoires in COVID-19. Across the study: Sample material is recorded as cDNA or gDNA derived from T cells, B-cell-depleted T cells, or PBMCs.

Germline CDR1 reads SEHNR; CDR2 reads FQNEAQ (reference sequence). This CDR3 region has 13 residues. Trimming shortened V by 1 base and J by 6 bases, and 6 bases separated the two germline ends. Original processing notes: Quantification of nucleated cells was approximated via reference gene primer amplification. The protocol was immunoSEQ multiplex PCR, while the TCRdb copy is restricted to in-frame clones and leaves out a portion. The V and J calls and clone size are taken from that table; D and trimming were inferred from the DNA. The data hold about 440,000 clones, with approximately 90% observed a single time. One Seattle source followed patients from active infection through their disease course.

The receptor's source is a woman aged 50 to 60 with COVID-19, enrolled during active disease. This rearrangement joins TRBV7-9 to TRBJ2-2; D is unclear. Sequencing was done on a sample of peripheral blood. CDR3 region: CASSLEVAGELFF. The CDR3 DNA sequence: TGTGCCAGCAGCTTAGAAGTAGCCGGGGAGCTGTTTTTT.